This T cell receptor beta chain appears in the sequencing data of a study of T cell repertoires in cytomegalovirus infection. TCRdb itself ran the reads through MiXCR, one entry per CDR3 protein. This table holds 200,000 to 250,000 distinct CDR3 sequences, roughly two fifths found once. This clonotype was picked up a small number of times. What it binds is unknown. This sample comprised CD8+ T cells from cultured PBMCs, obtained from culture after CMV antigen stimulation. The clonotype originates from a human donor in good health (CMV status not recorded). Some clones in this sample may be carry-over from other donors' samples.

CDR3 sequence (DNA): TGTGCCAGCAGCGAATCTCGGGGCGATCAGCCCCAGCATTTT. Translating gives CASSESRGDQPQHF. The chain combines TRBV7-9 with TRBJ1-5; tentatively, D is TRBD1 (5 bases). V was cut by 5 bases and J by 5 bases, with 13 bases left in between. Germline loops: CDR1 SEHNR, CDR2 FQNEAQ (reference sequence). The CDR3 is 14 residues long. Supplemented by reference TRBV7-9 and TRBJ1-5, the full variable domain reads DTGVSQNPRHKITKRGQNVTFRCDPISEHNRLYWYRQTLGQGPEFLTYFQNEAQLEKSRLLSDRFSAERPKGSFSTLEIQRTEQGDSAMYLCASSESRGDQPQHFGDGTRLSIL.